The rows below give T cell receptor beta chains drawn from one sample of a study of cytomegalovirus exposure and HLA in healthy donors. The assay was immunoSEQ multiplex PCR, and TCRdb's table has in-frame clones only and misses some. The sample has tens of thousands of clones, approximately 70% seen once. Sequenced sample: PBMCs. These receptor sequences come from a man aged 50 or older in good health and CMV-seronegative. CDR3s include the opening cysteine and the closing phenylalanine or tryptophan. D genes are given only for firm matches. A clone size is listed for some rows: how often the clone was seen (once, few, many), or a class if it is expanded.

abundance	v_gene	j_gene	d_gene	CDR3aa	CDR3nt
.	TRBV6-1	TRBJ1-6	.	CASSESSLMSGPLHF	TGTGCCAGCAGTGAAAGCTCCCTAATGTCGGGGCCCCTCCACTTT
.	TRBV11-2	TRBJ2-7	TRBD1	CASSFTGTGPSYEQYF	TGTGCCAGCAGCTTTACCGGGACAGGGCCCTCCTACGAGCAGTACTTC
.	TRBV19	TRBJ1-2	TRBD1	CASSLGQAYGYTF	TGTGCCAGTAGTCTCGGACAGGCCTATGGCTACACCTTC
.	TRBV6-6	TRBJ2-1	TRBD1	CASRAGQGVRDEQFF	TGTGCCAGCAGGGCCGGACAGGGTGTGCGAGATGAGCAGTTCTTC
few	TRBV6-1	TRBJ2-2	TRBD2	CASSEWRGAFGELFF	TGTGCCAGCAGTGAGTGGCGGGGGGCGTTCGGGGAGCTGTTTTTT
few	TRBV19	TRBJ2-4	.	CASSLNSGAQNIQYF	TGTGCCAGTAGTTTAAATTCAGGGGCCCAAAACATTCAGTACTTC
few	TRBV6-6	TRBJ2-3	.	CASERRDTQYF	TGTGCCAGCGAGAGGCGGGATACGCAGTATTTT
.	TRBV21-1	TRBJ1-1	.	CASSKRQGNTEAFF	TGTGCCAGCAGCAAGCGGCAGGGGAACACTGAAGCTTTCTTT
.	TRBV5-1	TRBJ1-1	TRBD1	CASSIGQGGTEAFF	TGCGCCAGCAGCATAGGACAGGGTGGCACTGAAGCTTTCTTT
.	TRBV6-5	TRBJ1-2	TRBD1	CASSYLQGLGYTF	TGTGCCAGCAGTTACCTACAGGGGCTTGGCTACACCTTC
.	TRBV7-9	TRBJ1-2	TRBD1	CASSLDRVENYGYTF	TGTGCCAGCAGCTTGGACAGGGTGGAAAACTATGGCTACACCTTC
.	TRBV6-4	TRBJ1-2	.	CASSDSPGNYGYTF	TGTGCCAGCAGTGACTCACCAGGAAATTATGGCTACACCTTC
.	TRBV19	TRBJ2-1	TRBD2	CASSMNSGGASGEQFF	TGTGCCAGTAGTATGAATAGCGGGGGGGCATCCGGTGAGCAGTTCTTC
.	TRBV7-3	TRBJ1-1	.	CASSLTAGKHTEAFF	TGTGCCAGCAGCTTAACGGCAGGGAAGCACACTGAAGCTTTCTTT
.	TRBV6-7	TRBJ2-5	.	CASRNSGETQYF	TGTGCCAGCAGAAATAGTGGAGAGACCCAGTACTTC
.	TRBV6-6	TRBJ1-2	TRBD1	CASSYSTGGNGYTF	TGTGCCAGCAGTTACTCGACAGGGGGGAATGGCTACACCTTC
few	TRBV6-5	TRBJ1-2	.	CASSYSRGGRAGYTF	TGTGCCAGCAGTTACTCGAGAGGAGGTAGGGCCGGCTACACCTTC
.	TRBV7-3	TRBJ2-1	TRBD1	CASSPQGAFNEQFF	TGTGCCAGCAGCCCTCAGGGGGCGTTTAATGAGCAGTTCTTC
.	TRBV27	TRBJ2-7	.	CASRSTVPPEQYF	TGTGCCAGCAGGAGCACAGTGCCTCCTGAGCAGTACTTC
few	TRBV4-1	TRBJ2-7	.	CASSQDPGNPYEQYF	TGCGCCAGCAGCCAAGACCCAGGGAACCCCTACGAGCAGTACTTC
once	TRBV7-8	TRBJ2-5	.	CASSDWRGRTRETQYF	TGTGCCAGCAGCGATTGGCGGGGGCGTACAAGGGAGACCCAGTACTTC
.	TRBV5-1	TRBJ1-2	.	CASSEGGAYGYTF	TGCGCCAGCAGCGAAGGGGGGGCCTATGGCTACACCTTC
.	TRBV19	TRBJ1-1	TRBD1	CASSEQGPTEAFF	TGTGCCAGTAGTGAACAGGGGCCCACTGAAGCTTTCTTT
.	TRBV19	TRBJ1-2	TRBD1	CASSPPGQGASGYTF	TGTGCCAGTAGTCCCCCGGGACAGGGGGCGTCTGGCTACACCTTC
few	TRBV11-3	TRBJ1-3	TRBD1	CASSPGQGPGNTIYF	TGTGCCAGCAGCCCGGGACAGGGCCCCGGAAACACCATATATTTT
few	TRBV9	TRBJ1-2	TRBD1	CASSTGAGQNYGYTF	TGTGCCAGCAGCACGGGCGCGGGACAGAACTATGGCTACACCTTC
.	TRBV2	TRBJ2-1	.	CASSAVGSYNEQFF	TGTGCCAGCAGCGCCGTCGGGAGCTACAATGAGCAGTTCTTC
.	TRBV9	TRBJ1-1	TRBD1	CASSVRGQGGTEAFF	TGTGCCAGCAGCGTACGGGGACAGGGGGGCACTGAAGCTTTCTTT
.	TRBV7-9	TRBJ2-7	.	CSSSFVPYEQYF	TGTTCCAGCAGCTTTGTCCCCTACGAGCAGTACTTC
.	TRBV5-1	TRBJ2-5	TRBD1	CASSLRTGWGPETQYF	TGTGCCAGCAGCTTGCGGACAGGGTGGGGTCCAGAGACCCAGTACTTC
.	TRBV7-9	TRBJ1-6	.	CSSSFEGDSPLHF	TGTTCCAGCAGCTTTGAAGGGGATTCACCCCTCCACTTT
.	TRBV5-4	TRBJ1-5	.	CASSLAGGDQPQHF	TGTGCCAGCAGCCTGGCCGGGGGTGATCAGCCCCAGCATTTT
.	TRBV5-1	TRBJ2-1	TRBD1	CASSSRDSPTYNEQFF	TGCGCCAGCAGCTCCCGGGACAGTCCAACCTACAATGAGCAGTTCTTC
.	TRBV5-6	TRBJ2-7	.	CASSFAGSAYEQYF	TGTGCCAGCAGCTTTGCAGGGTCTGCCTACGAGCAGTACTTC
few	TRBV19	TRBJ1-5	TRBD1	CASSRWTGGRDQPQHF	TGTGCCAGTAGCCGTTGGACAGGGGGCCGTGATCAGCCCCAGCATTTT
.	TRBV10-1	TRBJ2-3	TRBD1	CASSSLGGKDTQYF	TGCGCCAGCAGTAGTTTAGGGGGCAAAGATACGCAGTATTTT
.	TRBV18	TRBJ2-7	.	CASSPRAAYEQYF	TGTGCCAGCTCACCCAGAGCGGCCTACGAGCAGTACTTC
.	TRBV5-5	TRBJ1-3	TRBD1	CASSQTGGYSGNTIYF	TGTGCCAGCAGCCAGACAGGGGGGTACTCCGGAAACACCATATATTTT